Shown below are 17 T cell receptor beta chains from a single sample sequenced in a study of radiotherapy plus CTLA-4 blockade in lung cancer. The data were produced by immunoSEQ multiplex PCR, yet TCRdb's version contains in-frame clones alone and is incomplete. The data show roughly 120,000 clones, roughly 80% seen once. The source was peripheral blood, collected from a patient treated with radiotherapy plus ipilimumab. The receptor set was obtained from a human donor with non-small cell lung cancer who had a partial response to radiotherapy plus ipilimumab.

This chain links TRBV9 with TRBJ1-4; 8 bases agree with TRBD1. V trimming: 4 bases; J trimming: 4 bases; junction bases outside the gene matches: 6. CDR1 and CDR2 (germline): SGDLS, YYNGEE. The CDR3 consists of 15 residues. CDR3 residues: CASSLQGASNEKLFF. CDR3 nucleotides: TGTGCCAGCAGCCTTCAGGGGGCGAGTAATGAAAAACTGTTTTTT.

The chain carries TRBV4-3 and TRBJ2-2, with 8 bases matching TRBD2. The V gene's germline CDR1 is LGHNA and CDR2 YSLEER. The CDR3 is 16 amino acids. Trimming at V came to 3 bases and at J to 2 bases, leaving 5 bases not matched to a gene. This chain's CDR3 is CASSQQLAVNTGELFF. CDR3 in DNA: TGCGCCAGCAGCCAGCAACTAGCGGTAAACACCGGGGAGCTGTTTTTT.

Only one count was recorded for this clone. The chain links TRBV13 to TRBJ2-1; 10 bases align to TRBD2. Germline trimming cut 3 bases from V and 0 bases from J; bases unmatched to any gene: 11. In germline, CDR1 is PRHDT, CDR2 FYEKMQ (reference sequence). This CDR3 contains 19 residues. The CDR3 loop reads CASSFVGLAEMSSYNEQFF. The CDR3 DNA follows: TGTGCCAGCAGCTTCGTAGGACTAGCGGAAATGAGCTCCTACAATGAGCAGTTCTTC.

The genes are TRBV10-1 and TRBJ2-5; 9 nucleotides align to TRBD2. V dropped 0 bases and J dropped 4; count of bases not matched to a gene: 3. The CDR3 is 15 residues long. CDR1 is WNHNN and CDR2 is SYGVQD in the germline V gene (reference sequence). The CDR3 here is CASSESGSGRETQYF. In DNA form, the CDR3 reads TGCGCCAGCAGTGAGTCGGGTAGCGGGAGAGAGACCCAGTACTTC.

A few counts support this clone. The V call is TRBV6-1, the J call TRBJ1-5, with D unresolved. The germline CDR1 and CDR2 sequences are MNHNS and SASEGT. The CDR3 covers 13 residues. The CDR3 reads CAGGEGVNQPQHF. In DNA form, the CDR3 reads TGTGCGGGCGGGGAAGGAGTCAATCAGCCCCAGCATTTT.

The CDR3 DNA reads as TGTGCCAGCACTGGACAGGGGACTAATGGCTACACCTTC. It yields the protein CASTGQGTNGYTF. The chain joins TRBV6-6 to TRBJ1-2; TRBD1 matches at 9 bases. In germline, CDR1 is MNHNY, CDR2 SVGAGI (reference sequence). V was pared by 7 bases and J by 6 bases, with 6 bases of the junction left unmatched. The CDR3 loop spans 13 amino acids.

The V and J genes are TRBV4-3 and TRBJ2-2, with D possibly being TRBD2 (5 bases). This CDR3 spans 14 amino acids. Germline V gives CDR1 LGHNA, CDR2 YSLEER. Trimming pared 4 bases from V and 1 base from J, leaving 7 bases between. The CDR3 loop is CASSRSVNTGELFF. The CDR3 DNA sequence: TGCGCCAGCAGCCGTAGCGTGAACACCGGGGAGCTGTTTTTT.

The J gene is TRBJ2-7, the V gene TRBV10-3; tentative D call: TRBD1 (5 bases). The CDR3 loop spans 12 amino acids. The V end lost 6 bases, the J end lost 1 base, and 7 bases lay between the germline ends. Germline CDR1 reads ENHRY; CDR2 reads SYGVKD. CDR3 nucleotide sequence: TGTGCCATCAGCCAGGGATCCTACGAGCAGTACTTC. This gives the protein CAISQGSYEQYF.

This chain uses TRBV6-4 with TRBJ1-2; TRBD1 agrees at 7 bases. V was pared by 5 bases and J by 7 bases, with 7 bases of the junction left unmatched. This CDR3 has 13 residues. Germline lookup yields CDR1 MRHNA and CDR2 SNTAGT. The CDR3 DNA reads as TGTGCCAGCAGTCCAACAGGGGAAAGTGGCTACACCTTC. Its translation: CASSPTGESGYTF.

The CDR3 spells CAWSGNRLAYEQYV. In DNA form, the CDR3 reads TGTGCCTGGAGTGGGAACCGACTGGCGTACGAGCAGTACGTC. V is TRBV30 and J is TRBJ2-7; D is uncertain. V was pared by 1 base and J by 4 bases, with 14 bases between. The CDR3 sequence is 14 residues long. Looked up from germline, CDR1 is GTSNPN and CDR2 is SVGIG (reference sequence).

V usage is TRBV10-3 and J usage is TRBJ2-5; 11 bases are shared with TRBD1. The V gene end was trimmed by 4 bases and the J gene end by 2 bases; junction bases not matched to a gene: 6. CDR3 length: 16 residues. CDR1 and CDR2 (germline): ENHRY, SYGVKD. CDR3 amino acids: CAISVHRDRGQETQYF. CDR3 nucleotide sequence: TGTGCCATCAGTGTCCACCGGGACAGGGGGCAAGAGACCCAGTACTTC.

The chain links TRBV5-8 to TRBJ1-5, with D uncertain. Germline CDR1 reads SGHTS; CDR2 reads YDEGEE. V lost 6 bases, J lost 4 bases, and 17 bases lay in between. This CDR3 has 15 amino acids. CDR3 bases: TGTGCCAGCAACCCCCTCGACACCCTAAATCAGCCCCAGCATTTT. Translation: CASNPLDTLNQPQHF.

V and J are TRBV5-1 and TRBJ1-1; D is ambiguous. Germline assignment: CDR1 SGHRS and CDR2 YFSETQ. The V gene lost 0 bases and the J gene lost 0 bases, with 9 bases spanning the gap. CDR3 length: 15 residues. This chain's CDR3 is CASSLGGGVNTEAFF. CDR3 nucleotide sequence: TGCGCCAGCAGCTTGGGAGGAGGCGTGAACACTGAAGCTTTCTTT. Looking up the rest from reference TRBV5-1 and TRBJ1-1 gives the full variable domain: KAGVTQTPRYLIKTRGQQVTLSCSPISGHRSVSWYQQTPGQGLQFLFEYFSETQRNKGNFPGRFSGRQFSNSRSEMNVSTLELGDSALYLCASSLGGGVNTEAFFGQGTRLTVV.

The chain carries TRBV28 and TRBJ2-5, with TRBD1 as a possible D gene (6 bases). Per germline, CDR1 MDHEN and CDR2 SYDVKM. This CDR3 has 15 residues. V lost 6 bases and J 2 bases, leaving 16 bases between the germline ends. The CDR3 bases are TGTGCCAGCAGCGGGACATTATTCACTCAAGAGACCCAGTACTTC. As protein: CASSGTLFTQETQYF.

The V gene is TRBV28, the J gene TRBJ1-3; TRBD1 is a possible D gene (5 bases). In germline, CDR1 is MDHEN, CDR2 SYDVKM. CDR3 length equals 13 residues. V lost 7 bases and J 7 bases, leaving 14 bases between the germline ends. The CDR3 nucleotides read TGTGCCAGCACCATCGGGGGGGGGAACACCATATATTTT. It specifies CASTIGGGNTIYF.

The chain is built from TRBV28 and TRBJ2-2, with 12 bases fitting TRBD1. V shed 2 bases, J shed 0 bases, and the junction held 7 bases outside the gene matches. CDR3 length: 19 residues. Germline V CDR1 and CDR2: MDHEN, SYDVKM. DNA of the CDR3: TGTGCCAGCAGTTTAGGGCCGGGACAGGGGGCTTCGAACACCGGGGAGCTGTTTTTT. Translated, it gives CASSLGPGQGASNTGELFF.

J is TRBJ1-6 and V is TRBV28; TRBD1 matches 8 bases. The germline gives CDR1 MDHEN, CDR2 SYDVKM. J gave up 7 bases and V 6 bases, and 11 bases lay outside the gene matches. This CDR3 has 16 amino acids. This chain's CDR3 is CASSPGGGGGNSPLHF. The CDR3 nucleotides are TGTGCCAGCAGCCCAGGGGGCGGGGGGGGGAATTCACCCCTCCACTTT.